This T cell receptor (beta chain) was identified during a study of T cells in women clearing cervical HPV infection. Study overall: With HLA typing for only a few women, HLA confounding remains possible.

The CDR3 runs 14 residues. Germline V gene lookup returns CDR1 SGHRS and CDR2 YFSETQ. Regarding this clone: The read terminates 3 residues ahead of where the CDR3 ends, so the germline J gene completes it.

The repertoire was sequenced with immunoSEQ multiplex PCR; TCRdb's copy has only in-frame clones and lacks some. The sample data list about 31,000 clones. V gene TRBV5-1 combines with J gene TRBJ2-4; D possibly corresponds to TRBD1 (6 bases). Material for sequencing was blood buffy coat. The clonotype was recovered from a woman between 18 and 70 years old with a cervical HPV16 infection that either progressed to CIN3+ or cleared (not recorded which). The CDR3 reads CASSVPGEFSGQYF. CDR3 DNA, as far as it was read: TGCGCCAGCAGCGTACCAGGGGAATTCTCTGGT.